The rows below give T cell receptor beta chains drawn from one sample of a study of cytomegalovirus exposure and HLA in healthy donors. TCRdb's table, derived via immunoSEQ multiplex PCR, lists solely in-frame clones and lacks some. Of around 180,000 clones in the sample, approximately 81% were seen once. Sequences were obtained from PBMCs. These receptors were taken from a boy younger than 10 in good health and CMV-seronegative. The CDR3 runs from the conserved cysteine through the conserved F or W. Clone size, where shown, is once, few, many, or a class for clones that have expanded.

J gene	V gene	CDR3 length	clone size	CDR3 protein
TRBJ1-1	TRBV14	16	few	CASSQIIGQANQQAFF
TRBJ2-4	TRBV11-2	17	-	CASSLYGLNLAKNIQYF
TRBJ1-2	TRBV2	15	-	CASTEGGQGYYGYTF
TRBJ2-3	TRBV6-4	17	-	CASSESTSGTSTDTQYF
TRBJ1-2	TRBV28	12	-	CAGKTGNYGYTF
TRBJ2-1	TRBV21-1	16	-	CASSILSPLHHNEQFF
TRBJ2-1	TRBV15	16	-	CATSRDFRTGDNEQFF
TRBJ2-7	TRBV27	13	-	CASSLSGSTTTYF
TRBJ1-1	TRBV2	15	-	CASSEGEQGAIEAFF
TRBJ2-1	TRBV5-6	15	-	CASSLVRENGNEQFF
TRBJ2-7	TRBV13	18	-	CASSPTGTSGAYSYEQYF
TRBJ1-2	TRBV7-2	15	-	CASSFRGPGGYGYTF
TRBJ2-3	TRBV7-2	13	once	CASSQPLGGTQYF
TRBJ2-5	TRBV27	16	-	CASSLGKDRGRETQYF
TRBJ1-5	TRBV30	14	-	CAWGATGSNQPQHF
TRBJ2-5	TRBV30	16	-	CAWRGEWTGCGETQYF
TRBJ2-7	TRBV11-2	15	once	CASSQFVTGKYEQYF
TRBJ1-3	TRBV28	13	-	CAIPARGGNTIYF
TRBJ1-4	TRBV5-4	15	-	CASSNEGTSGEKLFF
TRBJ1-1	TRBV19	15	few	CASRRIRDRDTEAFF
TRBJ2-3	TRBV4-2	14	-	CASSTGLDTDTQYF